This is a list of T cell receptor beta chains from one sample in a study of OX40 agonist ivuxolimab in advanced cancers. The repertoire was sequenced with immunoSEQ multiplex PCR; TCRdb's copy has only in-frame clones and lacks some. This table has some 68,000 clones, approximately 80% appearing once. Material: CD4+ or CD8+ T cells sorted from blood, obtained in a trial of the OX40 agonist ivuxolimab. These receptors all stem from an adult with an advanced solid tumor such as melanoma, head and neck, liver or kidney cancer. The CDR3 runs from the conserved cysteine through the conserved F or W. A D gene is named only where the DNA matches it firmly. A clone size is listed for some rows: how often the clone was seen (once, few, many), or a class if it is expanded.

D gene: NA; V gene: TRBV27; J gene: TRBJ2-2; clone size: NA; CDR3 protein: CASKLTANTGELFF; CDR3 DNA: TGTGCCAGCAAACTGACAGCGAACACCGGGGAGCTGTTTTTT
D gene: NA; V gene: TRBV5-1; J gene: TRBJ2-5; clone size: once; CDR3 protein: CASSLGSAQETQYF; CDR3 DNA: TGCGCCAGCAGCTTGGGCAGCGCACAAGAGACCCAGTACTTC
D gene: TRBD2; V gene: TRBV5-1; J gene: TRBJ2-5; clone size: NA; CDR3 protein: CASSSGGGQETQYF; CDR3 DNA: TGCGCCAGCAGCTCCGGGGGGGGCCAAGAGACCCAGTACTTC
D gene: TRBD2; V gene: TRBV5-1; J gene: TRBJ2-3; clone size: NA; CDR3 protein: CASSQGLATRGDTQYF; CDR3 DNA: TGCGCCAGCAGTCAAGGACTAGCTACTAGGGGGGATACGCAGTATTTT
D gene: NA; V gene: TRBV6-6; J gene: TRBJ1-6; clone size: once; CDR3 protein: CASSPEFYNSPLHF; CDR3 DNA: TGTGCCAGCAGTCCAGAATTTTATAATTCACCCCTCCACTTT
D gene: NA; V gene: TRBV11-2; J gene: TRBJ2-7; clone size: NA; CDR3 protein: CASSPRQATSYEQYF; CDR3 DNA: TGTGCCAGCAGCCCGCGACAGGCCACCTCCTACGAGCAGTACTTC
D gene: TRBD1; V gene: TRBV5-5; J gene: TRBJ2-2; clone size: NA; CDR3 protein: CASSTLGQGRTGELFF; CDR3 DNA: TGTGCCAGCAGCACCTTAGGACAGGGGCGCACCGGGGAGCTGTTTTTT
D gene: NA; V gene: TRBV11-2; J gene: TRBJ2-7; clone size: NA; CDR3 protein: CASSSTGSPTYEQYF; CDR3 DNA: TGTGCCAGCAGTTCTACAGGGTCCCCAACCTACGAGCAGTACTTC
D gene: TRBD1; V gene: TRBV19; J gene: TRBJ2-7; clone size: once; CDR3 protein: CASSPLRDRAYEQYF; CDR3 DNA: TGTGCCAGTAGTCCGCTACGGGACAGAGCCTACGAGCAGTACTTC
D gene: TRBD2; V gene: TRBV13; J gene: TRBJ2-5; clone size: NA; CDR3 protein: CASSSSGTQETQYF; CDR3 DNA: TGTGCCAGCAGCTCCAGCGGGACCCAAGAGACCCAGTACTTC
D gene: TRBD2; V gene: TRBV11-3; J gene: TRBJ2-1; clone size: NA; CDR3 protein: CASSLDFASGNEQFF; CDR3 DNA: TGTGCCAGCAGCTTAGATTTTGCTAGCGGGAATGAGCAGTTCTTC
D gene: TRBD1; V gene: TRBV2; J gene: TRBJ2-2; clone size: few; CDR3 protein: CASSRQGTNTGELFF; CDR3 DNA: TGTGCCAGCAGTCGACAGGGGACGAACACCGGGGAGCTGTTTTTT
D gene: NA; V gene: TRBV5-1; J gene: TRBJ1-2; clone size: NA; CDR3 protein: CASSLAVGEDGYTF; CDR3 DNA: TGCGCCAGCAGCTTGGCCGTGGGGGAGGATGGCTACACCTTC
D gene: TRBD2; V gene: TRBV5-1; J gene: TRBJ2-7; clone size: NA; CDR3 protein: CASTGGVAYEQYF; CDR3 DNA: TGCGCCAGCACGGGAGGGGTTGCCTACGAGCAGTACTTC
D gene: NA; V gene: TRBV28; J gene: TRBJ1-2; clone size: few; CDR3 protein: CASRPVTYGYTF; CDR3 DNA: TGTGCCAGCAGACCCGTTACGTATGGCTACACCTTC